This TCR beta chain originates from a study of cytomegalovirus exposure and HLA in healthy donors. The germline V gene has CDR1 SGHDT and CDR2 YYEEEE. The CDR3 has 14 amino acids. V dropped 4 bases and J dropped 1 base, with 11 bases sitting between them. Vbeta (60) and Jbeta (13) primers were used in the PCR. The table came from immunoSEQ multiplex PCR; TCRdb's copy has only in-frame clones and leaves some out. The data hold roughly 150,000 clones, with approximately 80% observed a single time. This TCR derives from a male donor in good health and CMV-seronegative. V is TRBV5-6 and J is TRBJ1-1; D is ambiguous. The material sequenced was PBMCs. The CDR3 region is CASSELTGNTEAFF. CDR3 coding DNA: TGTGCCAGCAGCGAGTTGACGGGGAACACTGAAGCTTTCTTT.